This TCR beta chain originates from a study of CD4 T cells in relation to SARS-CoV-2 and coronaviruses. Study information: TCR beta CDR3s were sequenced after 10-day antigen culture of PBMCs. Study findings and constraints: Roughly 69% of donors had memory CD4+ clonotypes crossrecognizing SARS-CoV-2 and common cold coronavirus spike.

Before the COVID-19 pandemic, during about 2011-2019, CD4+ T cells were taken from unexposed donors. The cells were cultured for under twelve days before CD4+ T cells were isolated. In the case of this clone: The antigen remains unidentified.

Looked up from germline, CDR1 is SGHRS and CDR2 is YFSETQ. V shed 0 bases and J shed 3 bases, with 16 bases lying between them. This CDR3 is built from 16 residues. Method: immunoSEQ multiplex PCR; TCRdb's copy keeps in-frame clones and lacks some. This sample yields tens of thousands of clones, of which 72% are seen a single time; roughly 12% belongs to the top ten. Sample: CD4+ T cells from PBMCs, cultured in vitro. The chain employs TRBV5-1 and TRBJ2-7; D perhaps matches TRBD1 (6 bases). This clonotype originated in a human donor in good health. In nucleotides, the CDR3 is TGCGCCAGCAGCTTGGGAGGGGGACCGCAGGGCTACGAGCAGTACTTC. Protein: CASSLGGGPQGYEQYF.